A selection of T cell receptor beta chains follows, all from one sample in a study of T cells in Graves' hyperthyroidism and ophthalmopathy. Via MiXCR, TCRdb re-called the multiplex PCR reads, giving one row per CDR3 protein. The sample carries around 620,000 distinct CDR3 sequences, roughly 50% recorded once. What was sequenced was peripheral blood or thyroid tissue (not recorded which). All receptors derive from an adult woman with Graves' disease, either hyperthyroidism or ophthalmopathy (not recorded which). Each CDR3 is given with its conserved first and last residue. The D gene is left open where the match is weak. Clone size appears in some rows only: once, few, many, or a class for an expanded clone.

cdr3_length clone_size j_call v_call d_call cdr3_aa cdr3_nt
14 many TRBJ2-5 TRBV7-9 . CASSPQLDRRTQYF TGTGCCAGCAGCCCTCAACTGGACCGGAGGACCCAGTACTTC
14 few TRBJ1-3 TRBV29-1 . CSVAFGSSGNTIYF TGCAGCGTGGCGTTTGGGAGCTCTGGAAACACCATATATTTT
14 . TRBJ1-3 TRBV27 TRBD1 CASSPLGQGNTIYF TGTGCCAGCAGTCCCCTCGGACAGGGCAACACCATATATTTT
14 few TRBJ1-1 TRBV7-9 . CASSLVAMNTEAFF TGTGCCAGCAGCTTAGTGGCCATGAACACTGAAGCTTTCTTT
11 few TRBJ2-7 TRBV28 . CASSSNREQYF TGTGCCAGCAGTTCCAACCGAGAGCAGTACTTC
17 . TRBJ1-1 TRBV7-9 . CASSEGRGLTVNTEAFF TGTGCCAGCAGTGAGGGCAGGGGACTCACAGTGAACACTGAAGCTTTCTTT
14 . TRBJ2-7 TRBV20-1 TRBD1 CSACGTAISYEQYF TGCAGTGCGTGTGGGACAGCCATCTCCTACGAGCAGTACTTC
15 . TRBJ1-3 TRBV11-2 . CASSLRGIGGNTIYF TGTGCCAGCAGCTTAAGAGGGATCGGCGGAAACACCATATATTTT
14 many TRBJ1-3 TRBV6-5 . CASWDTHSGNTIYF TGTGCCAGTTGGGACACACACTCTGGAAACACCATATATTTT
15 many TRBJ2-2 TRBV5-1 . CASSLDSGYTGELFF TGCGCCAGCAGCTTGGACTCGGGGTACACCGGGGAGCTGTTTTTT
15 . TRBJ2-5 TRBV6-5 TRBD1 CASRSEGALGETQYF TGTGCCAGCAGATCCGAGGGGGCGCTCGGGGAGACCCAGTACTTC
12 . TRBJ2-5 TRBV20-1 . CSAIMGKGAQYF TGCAGTGCTATAATGGGCAAGGGAGCCCAGTACTTC
16 many TRBJ2-2 TRBV20-1 TRBD1 CSARNTGTGYTGELFF TGCAGTGCTAGGAATACCGGGACAGGGTACACCGGGGAGCTGTTTTTT
13 . TRBJ2-2 TRBV12-3/TRBV12-4 . CASSLQSAGELFF TGTGCCAGCAGTTTACAATCGGCTGGGGAGCTGTTTTTT
16 many TRBJ2-3 TRBV7-3 TRBD2 CASSLSAGGGTDTQYF TGTGCCAGCAGCTTAAGTGCGGGAGGAGGTACAGATACGCAGTATTTT
14 few TRBJ1-2 TRBV2 TRBD1 CASSEVAGGLGYTF TGTGCCAGCAGTGAAGTGGCAGGGGGCCTAGGCTACACCTTC
16 many TRBJ1-2 TRBV5-8 TRBD1 CASSLRDRGRFGGYTF TGTGCCAGCAGCCTCCGGGACAGGGGGCGTTTTGGTGGCTACACCTTC
15 . TRBJ1-6 TRBV20-1 . CSVITGVSYNSPLHF TGCAGTGTTATAACAGGAGTCTCCTATAATTCACCCCTCCACTTT
13 . TRBJ2-3 TRBV5-1 . CASSSSVTDTQYF TGCGCCAGCAGCTCTAGCGTTACAGATACGCAGTATTTT
16 . TRBJ1-2 TRBV6-6 . CAISENLGNTIYGYTF TGTGCCATCAGTGAGAATCTTGGAAACACCATATATGGCTACACCTTC
13 once TRBJ1-5 TRBV9 . CASSADGNQPQHF TGTGCCAGCAGCGCGGACGGGAATCAGCCCCAGCATTTT
16 many TRBJ2-7 TRBV11-2 . CASSSIRTRAVHEQYF TGTGCCAGCAGCTCAATCCGAACCAGGGCGGTCCACGAGCAGTACTTC
16 . TRBJ2-5 TRBV20-1 TRBD2 CSASLLGAGIQETQYF TGCAGTGCTAGCCTTTTGGGAGCGGGGATCCAAGAGACCCAGTACTTC
12 . TRBJ2-7 TRBV5-4 . CASSRSYQEQYF TGTGCCAGCAGCCGCTCCTACCAAGAGCAGTACTTC
17 . TRBJ1-5 TRBV7-9 . CASSLVAGQYSNQPQHF TGTGCCAGCAGCTTAGTTGCAGGGCAATATAGCAATCAGCCCCAGCATTTT
8 . TRBJ2-6 TRBV7-2 . CASSFAGF TGTGCCAGCAGCTTCGCAGGTTTC
13 few TRBJ2-7 TRBV3-1 . CASAVGGYYEQYF TGTGCCAGCGCCGTGGGAGGATATTACGAGCAGTACTTC
18 . TRBJ1-5 TRBV6-5 TRBD1 CASSYNSRTGYSNQPQHF TGTGCCAGCAGTTACAACTCACGGACAGGGTATAGCAATCAGCCCCAGCATTTT
16 many TRBJ2-6 TRBV14 TRBD1 CASSEGGSSGANVLTF TGTGCCAGCAGCGAAGGGGGCAGCTCTGGGGCCAACGTCCTGACTTTC
14 . TRBJ2-7 TRBV18 . CASSGAGDSYEQYF TGTGCCAGCTCCGGGGCAGGGGACTCCTACGAGCAGTACTTC
18 many TRBJ2-5 TRBV7-9 . CASSPTSRSKIHQETQYF TGTGCCAGCAGCCCCACCTCGAGATCCAAGATCCACCAAGAGACCCAGTACTTC
15 few TRBJ1-6 TRBV27 . CASSFGAGVNSPLHF TGTGCCAGCAGTTTTGGTGCAGGGGTTAATTCACCCCTCCACTTT
14 many TRBJ1-5 TRBV20-1 . CSALSGDWDQPQHF TGCAGTGCCCTTTCAGGGGATTGGGATCAGCCCCAGCATTTT
14 many TRBJ1-2 TRBV27 . CASTDSPWSYGYTF TGTGCCAGTACAGACAGTCCCTGGTCCTATGGCTACACCTTC
16 . TRBJ1-2 TRBV10-2 TRBD1 CASTHDRGPGYGGYTF TGCGCCTCTACGCACGACAGGGGGCCGGGATACGGCGGCTACACCTTC
14 many TRBJ2-7 TRBV11-2 TRBD2 CASRTLAGAYEQYF TGTGCCAGCAGAACACTAGCGGGAGCCTACGAGCAGTACTTC
15 . TRBJ2-1 TRBV19 TRBD2 CASSTLPGLAGEQFF TGTGCCAGTAGTACTCTACCGGGACTAGCGGGTGAGCAGTTCTTC
12 few TRBJ1-1 TRBV25-1 . CASSDRRSEAFF TGTGCCAGCAGTGACCGTCGGTCGGAGGCTTTCTTT
14 . TRBJ1-2 TRBV5-1 . CATASRGGQYGYTF TGCGCCACTGCATCTCGGGGCGGCCAGTATGGCTACACCTTC